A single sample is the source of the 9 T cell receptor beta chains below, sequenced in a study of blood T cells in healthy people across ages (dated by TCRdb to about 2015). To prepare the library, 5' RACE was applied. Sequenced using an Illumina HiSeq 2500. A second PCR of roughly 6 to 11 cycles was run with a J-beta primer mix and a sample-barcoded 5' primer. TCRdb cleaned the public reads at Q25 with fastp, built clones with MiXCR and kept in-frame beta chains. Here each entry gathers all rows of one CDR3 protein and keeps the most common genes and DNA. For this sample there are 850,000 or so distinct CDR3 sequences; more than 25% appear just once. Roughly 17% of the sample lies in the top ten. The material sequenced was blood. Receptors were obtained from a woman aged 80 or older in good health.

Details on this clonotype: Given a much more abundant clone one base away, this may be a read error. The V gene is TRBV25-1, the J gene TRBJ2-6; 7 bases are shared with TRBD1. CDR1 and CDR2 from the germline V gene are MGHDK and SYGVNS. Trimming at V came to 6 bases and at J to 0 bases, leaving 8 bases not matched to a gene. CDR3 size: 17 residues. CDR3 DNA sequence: TGTGCCAGCAGAGGGGACAGCAATAGCTCTGGGGCCAACGTCCTGACTTTC. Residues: CASRGDSNSSGANVLTF.

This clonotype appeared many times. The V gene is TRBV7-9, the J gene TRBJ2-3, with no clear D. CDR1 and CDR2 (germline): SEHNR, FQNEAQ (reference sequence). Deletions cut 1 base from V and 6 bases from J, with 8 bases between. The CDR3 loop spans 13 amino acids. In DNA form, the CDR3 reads TGTGCCAGCAGCTTAGAGGTCAGGGATACGCAGTATTTT. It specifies CASSLEVRDTQYF.

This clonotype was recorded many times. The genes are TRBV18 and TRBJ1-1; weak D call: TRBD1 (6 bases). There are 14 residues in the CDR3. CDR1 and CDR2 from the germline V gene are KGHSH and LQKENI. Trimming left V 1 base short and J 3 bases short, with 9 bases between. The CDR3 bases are TGTGCCAGCTCACCACACAGGGAGTACACTGAAGCTTTCTTT. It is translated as CASSPHREYTEAFF. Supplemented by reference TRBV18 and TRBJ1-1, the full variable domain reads NAGVMQNPRHLVRRRGQEARLRCSPMKGHSHVYWYRQLPEEGLKFMVYLQKENIIDESGMPKERFSAEFPKEGPSILRIQQVVRGDSAAYFCASSPHREYTEAFFGQGTRLTVV.

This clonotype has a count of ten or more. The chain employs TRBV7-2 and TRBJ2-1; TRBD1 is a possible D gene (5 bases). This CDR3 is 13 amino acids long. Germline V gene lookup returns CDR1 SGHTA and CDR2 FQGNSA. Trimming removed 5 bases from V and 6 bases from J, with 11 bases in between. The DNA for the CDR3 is TGTGCCAGCAGCCCCCCAGGGCGCAATGAGCAGTTCTTC. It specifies CASSPPGRNEQFF.

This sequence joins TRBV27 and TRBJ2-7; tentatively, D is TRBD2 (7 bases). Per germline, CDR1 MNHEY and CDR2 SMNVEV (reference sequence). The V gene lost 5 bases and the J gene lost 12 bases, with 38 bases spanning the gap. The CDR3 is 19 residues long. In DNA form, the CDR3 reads TGTGCCAGCAGTCTCCGCGGGGGAGTGGGGGGGCCACGGTTAGAGACCCGGTACTTC. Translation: CASSLRGGVGGPRLETRYF.

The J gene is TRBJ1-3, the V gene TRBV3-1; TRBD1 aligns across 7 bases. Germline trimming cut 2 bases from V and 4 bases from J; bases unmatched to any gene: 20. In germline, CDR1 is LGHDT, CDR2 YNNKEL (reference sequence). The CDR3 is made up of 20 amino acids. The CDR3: CASSQRRPGQPIGMGNTIYF. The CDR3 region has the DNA TGTGCCAGCAGCCAACGAAGACCGGGACAGCCAATCGGAATGGGAAACACCATATATTTT.

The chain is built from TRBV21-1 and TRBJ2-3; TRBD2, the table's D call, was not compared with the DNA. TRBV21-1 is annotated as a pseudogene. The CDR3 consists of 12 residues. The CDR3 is CASSDIADTQYF. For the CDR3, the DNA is TGTGCCAGCAGCGATATAGCGGATACGCAGTATTTT.

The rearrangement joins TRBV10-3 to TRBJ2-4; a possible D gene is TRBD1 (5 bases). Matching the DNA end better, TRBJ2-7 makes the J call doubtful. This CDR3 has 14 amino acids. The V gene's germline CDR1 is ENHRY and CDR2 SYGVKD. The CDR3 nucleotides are TGTGCCATCAGTTTTGCCAGGGATTCCTACGAGCAGTACTTC. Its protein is CAISFARDSYEQYF.

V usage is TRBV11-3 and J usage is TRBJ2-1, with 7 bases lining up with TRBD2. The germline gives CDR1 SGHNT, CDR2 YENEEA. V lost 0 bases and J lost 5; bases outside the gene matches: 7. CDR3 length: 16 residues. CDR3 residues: CASSLDLAGVHNEQFF. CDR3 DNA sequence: TGTGCCAGCAGCTTAGATCTCGCGGGAGTTCACAATGAGCAGTTCTTC.